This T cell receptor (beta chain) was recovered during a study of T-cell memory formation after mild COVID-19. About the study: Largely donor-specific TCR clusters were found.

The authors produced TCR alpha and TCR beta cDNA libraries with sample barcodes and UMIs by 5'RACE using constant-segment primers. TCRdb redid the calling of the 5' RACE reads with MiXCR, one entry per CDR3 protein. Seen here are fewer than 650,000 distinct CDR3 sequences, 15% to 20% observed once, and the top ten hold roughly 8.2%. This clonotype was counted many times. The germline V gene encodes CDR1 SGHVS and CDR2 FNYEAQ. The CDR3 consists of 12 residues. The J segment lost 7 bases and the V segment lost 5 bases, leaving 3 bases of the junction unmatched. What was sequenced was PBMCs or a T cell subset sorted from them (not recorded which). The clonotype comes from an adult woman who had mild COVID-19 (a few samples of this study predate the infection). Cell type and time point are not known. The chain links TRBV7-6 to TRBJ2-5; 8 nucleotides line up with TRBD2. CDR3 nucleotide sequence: TGTGCCAGCAGCAGCGGGGGTGGGACCCAGTACTTC. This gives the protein CASSSGGGTQYF.